A single sample gave rise to the 20 T cell receptor beta chains below, sequenced in a study of cytomegalovirus exposure and HLA in healthy donors. Assay used: immunoSEQ multiplex PCR; TCRdb lists only in-frame clones, some missing. The sample carries about 54,000 clones, around nine tenths recorded once. Sequencing was carried out using PBMCs. All receptors come from a woman aged 18-29 years in good health and CMV-seropositive.

This clone has a single count. The rearrangement joins TRBV20-1 to TRBJ1-1; D remains unclear. Germline lookup yields CDR1 DFQATT and CDR2 SNEGSKA (reference sequence). There are 11 residues in the CDR3. Trimming took 3 bases from V and 3 from J, leaving 5 bases between them. CDR3 DNA sequence: TGCAGTGCTAGCGTTGACACTGAAGCTTTCTTT. This gives the protein CSASVDTEAFF.

This clone showed up just a few times. The chain links TRBV6-1 to TRBJ1-1; 10 bases map to TRBD1. The CDR3 runs to 15 residues. Trimming removed 2 bases from V and 10 bases from J; junction bases left unmatched: 10. Germline values: CDR1 MNHNS, CDR2 SASEGT. The CDR3 is CASSELRDRGLGAFF. The CDR3 coding sequence is TGTGCCAGCAGTGAACTCCGGGACAGGGGTCTAGGAGCTTTCTTT.

V is TRBV4-1 and J is TRBJ2-7, with unresolved D. Trimming removed 4 bases at V and 0 bases at J, with 16 bases between. CDR1 is MGHRA and CDR2 is YSYEKL in the germline V gene. CDR3 length equals 16 residues. CDR3 loop: CASSPVGRLGSYEQYF. CDR3 coding DNA: TGCGCCAGCAGCCCCGTAGGCAGGCTCGGCTCCTACGAGCAGTACTTC.

The V gene is TRBV6-6, the J gene TRBJ2-3; 8 bases map to TRBD2. The CDR3 has 14 amino acids. J gave up 8 bases and V 6 bases, and 10 bases lay outside the gene matches. CDR1 is MNHNY, CDR2 SVGAGI, per germline (reference sequence). CDR3 sequence (DNA): TGTGCCAGCAGAGAACGGGGGGGCCAAAGTACGCAGTATTTT. As protein: CASRERGGQSTQYF.

DNA for the CDR3: TGTGCCAGCAGTGGCCTCGGGACAGCTGCTAACTATGGCTACACCTTC. This gives the protein CASSGLGTAANYGYTF. This rearrangement joins TRBV25-1 to TRBJ1-2; TRBD1 aligns across 7 bases. This CDR3 is 16 amino acids long. J gave up 0 bases and V 4 bases, and 8 bases lay outside the gene matches. Germline-derived CDR1 and CDR2 are MGHDK and SYGVNS.

This clone is classed as medium-sized. The V and J genes are TRBV13 and TRBJ2-7; 7 nucleotides line up with TRBD1. CDR3 size: 15 residues. The germline gives CDR1 PRHDT, CDR2 FYEKMQ (reference sequence). Trimming removed 8 bases from V and 0 bases from J; junction bases left unmatched: 10. The CDR3 DNA is TGTGCCAGCCGCCACCGGGGACAGAGCTCCTACGAGCAGTACTTC. Translated: CASRHRGQSSYEQYF.

V usage is TRBV18 and J usage is TRBJ2-1, with TRBD1 as a possible D gene (5 bases). The germline V gene encodes CDR1 KGHSH and CDR2 LQKENI. V was trimmed by 2 bases and J by 8 bases, leaving 13 bases between them. This CDR3 spans 14 amino acids. This CDR3 reads CASSPRQTMHEQFF. DNA of the CDR3: TGTGCCAGCTCACCAAGACAGACGATGCATGAGCAGTTCTTC. Supplemented by reference TRBV18 and TRBJ2-1, the full variable domain reads NAGVMQNPRHLVRRRGQEARLRCSPMKGHSHVYWYRQLPEEGLKFMVYLQKENIIDESGMPKERFSAEFPKEGPSILRIQQVVRGDSAAYFCASSPRQTMHEQFFGPGTRLTVL.

This clone has a single count. This chain links TRBV6-5 with TRBJ1-2; a weak D match, TRBD1 (6 bases). Germline-derived CDR1 and CDR2 are MNHEY and SVGAGI. Between the trimmed V and J ends, which lost 4 bases and 1 base, there was a span of 13 bases. The CDR3 runs to 15 residues. CDR3 sequence (DNA): TGTGCCAGCAGTTCCCGGGGGGCGGGTAACTATGGCTACACCTTC. Translating it yields CASSSRGAGNYGYTF.

This CDR3 reads CASSLGRASGELFF. For the CDR3, the DNA is TGTGCCAGCAGCTTAGGCAGGGCCTCCGGGGAGCTGTTTTTT. The V gene is TRBV7-2, the J gene TRBJ2-2; D possibly corresponds to TRBD1 (5 bases). Germline CDR1 is SGHTA and CDR2 is FQGNSA. The CDR3 spans 14 residues. V gave up 1 base and J gave up 6 bases, with 9 bases separating them.

The chain joins TRBV6-6 to TRBJ1-1; D call uncertain. CDR3 length: 13 amino acids. Trimming pared 0 bases from V and 6 bases from J, leaving 8 bases between. From germline, CDR1 is MNHNY and CDR2 SVGAGI (reference sequence). For the CDR3, the DNA is TGTGCCAGCAGTTACTCATGGGGAGCTGAAGCTTTCTTT. Residues: CASSYSWGAEAFF.

The rearrangement uses TRBV28 and TRBJ2-5, with D possibly being TRBD2 (7 bases). The CDR3 contains 15 residues. Trimming removed 3 bases from V and 4 bases from J, with 15 bases in between. Germline V CDR1 and CDR2: MDHEN, SYDVKM. CDR3 in amino acids: CASSFLGGAGETQYF. In nucleotides, the CDR3 is TGTGCCAGCAGTTTCTTGGGGGGGGCGGGAGAGACCCAGTACTTC.

The chain employs TRBV4-3 and TRBJ2-1, with D possibly TRBD2 on 6 matching bases. The CDR3 has 15 residues. Trimming stripped 7 bases from V and 0 bases from J, with 13 bases between. Germline-derived CDR1 and CDR2 are LGHNA and YSLEER. This chain's CDR3 is CASTLDGSSYNEQFF. CDR3 nucleotide sequence: TGCGCCAGCACCTTGGACGGGAGCTCCTACAATGAGCAGTTCTTC.

The chain joins TRBV9 to TRBJ2-1; TRBD1 aligns across 11 bases. Per the germline V gene, CDR1 is SGDLS and CDR2 is YYNGEE. Losses at the gene ends were 4 bases for V and 3 bases for J; bases not matched to a gene: 3. The CDR3 totals 15 residues. CDR3 nucleotides: TGTGCCAGCAGCTCCGGGACAGGGGGCTACAATGAGCAGTTCTTC. Translating it yields CASSSGTGGYNEQFF.

The V gene is TRBV4-2, the J gene TRBJ2-7; TRBD2 matches at 12 bases. Trimming took 0 bases from V and 5 from J; bases not matched to a gene: 5. The CDR3 consists of 16 residues. From germline, CDR1 is LGHNA and CDR2 YNFKEQ. The CDR3 DNA follows: TGTGCCAGCAGCCAAGATCCTAGCGGGGGGGTCAACGAGCAGTACTTC. Translating gives CASSQDPSGGVNEQYF.

V gene TRBV5-5 combines with J gene TRBJ1-6; TRBD1 is a possible D gene (6 bases). Germline V gene lookup returns CDR1 SGHKS and CDR2 YYEKEE (reference sequence). The CDR3 contains 18 residues. Deletions cut 4 bases from V and 0 bases from J, with 17 bases between. The CDR3 loop reads CASSPGTRSASYNSPLHF. DNA for the CDR3: TGTGCCAGCAGCCCAGGGACACGTTCAGCCTCCTATAATTCACCCCTCCACTTT.

J is TRBJ2-3 and V is TRBV28; D perhaps matches TRBD2 (5 bases). Germline assignment: CDR1 MDHEN and CDR2 SYDVKM. This CDR3 is 13 amino acids long. V shed 6 bases and J shed 2 bases, with 9 bases lying between them. DNA for the CDR3: TGTGCCAGCAGGGAGCGGATCACAGATACGCAGTATTTT. Encoded protein: CASRERITDTQYF.

This chain connects TRBV6-5 to TRBJ1-3; 7 bases fit TRBD1. The germline gives CDR1 MNHEY, CDR2 SVGAGI. The CDR3 extends over 16 amino acids. Unmatched junction bases numbered 5, after V lost 0 bases and J lost 3 bases. CDR3 DNA: TGTGCCAGCAGTTACTCAACAGGGGTCAGTGGAAACACCATATATTTT. It encodes CASSYSTGVSGNTIYF.

The chain is built from TRBV19 and TRBJ1-2; 7 bases line up with TRBD1. The CDR3 consists of 14 residues. Germline V gene lookup returns CDR1 LNHDA and CDR2 SQIVND (reference sequence). Unmatched junction bases numbered 4, after V lost 6 bases and J lost 0 bases. DNA of the CDR3: TGTGCCAGTAGCCCCGGGACAGCTAACTATGGCTACACCTTC. Protein: CASSPGTANYGYTF.

V and J are TRBV28 and TRBJ2-1, with a possible D match to TRBD1 (6 bases). V was shortened by 8 bases and J by 4 bases, with 12 bases between the two germline ends. CDR1 and CDR2 (germline): MDHEN, SYDVKM. The CDR3 runs 13 residues. The DNA of the CDR3 is TGTGCCAGCTTAGGGACAAATTACAATGAGCAGTTCTTC. The encoded protein is CASLGTNYNEQFF.

V and J are TRBV6-5 and TRBJ1-1; D ambiguous. Trimming took 9 bases from V and 4 from J, leaving 15 bases between them. The CDR3 is 13 amino acids. The V gene's germline CDR1 is MNHEY and CDR2 SVGAGI. The CDR3 DNA reads TGTGCCAGTCGGTGGGGAGACGGCACTGAAGCTTTCTTT. Protein: CASRWGDGTEAFF.